This T cell receptor beta chain was found in a study of cytomegalovirus exposure and HLA in healthy donors. Study-wide background: The 130 or so validation repertoires, a later analysis reported, used the same platform as the roughly 660 repertoires from the first cohort. Regarding the study as a whole: It was approximately 160 TCR beta chains that were listed as cytomegalovirus-associated. TCR clusters originating in the first cohort tended to co-occur in the 120 validation repertoires, according to a later analysis.

Points on this clone: The antigen is not known.

Using immunoSEQ multiplex PCR, the repertoire was profiled, and TCRdb retains in-frame clones only, with some absent. The table lists 90,000 or so clones, 85% of them singletons. The receptor was isolated from a man aged 18 to 30 in good health and CMV-seropositive. Sequenced: PBMCs.

CDR3 in DNA: TGCAGCGTCGCCCGGGACAGGACTATCTATGGCTACACCTTC. It codes for CSVARDRTIYGYTF. This chain connects TRBV29-1 to TRBJ1-2; 8 nucleotides match TRBD1. The CDR3 spans 14 residues. J was trimmed by 4 bases and V by 6 bases; bases with no gene match: 10. Germline CDR1 SQVTM, CDR2 ANQGSEA.